Below are 15 T cell receptor beta chains sequenced from a single sample in a study of control samples from healthy donors and cancer patients. The method was immunoSEQ multiplex PCR; TCRdb's version includes in-frame clones alone and lacks a portion of them. The table has 120,000 or so clones, more than 80% seen once. Material: blood. The origin of the receptors is a man in his fifties in good health.

The chain combines TRBV6-5 with TRBJ1-4, with a tentative D call TRBD1 (5 bases). Per the germline V gene, CDR1 is MNHEY and CDR2 is SVGAGI. There are 15 residues in the CDR3. Trimming shortened V by 2 bases and J by 0 bases, and 7 bases separated the two germline ends. The CDR3 DNA sequence: TGTGCCAGCAGTTACGGAGGGGCAACTAATGAAAAACTGTTTTTT. It translates to CASSYGGATNEKLFF.

The chain has TRBV25-1 and TRBJ2-6, with D hard to call. CDR3 length: 12 amino acids. CDR1 is MGHDK, CDR2 SYGVNS, per germline. V was cut by 4 bases and J by 2 bases, with 0 bases left in between. The CDR3, as DNA: TGTGCCAGCAGTGCTGGGGCCAACGTCCTGACTTTC. It translates to CASSAGANVLTF. The whole variable domain, remainder taken from reference TRBV25-1 and TRBJ2-6, is EADIYQTPRYLVIGTGKKITLECSQTMGHDKMYWYQQDPGMELHLIHYSYGVNSTEKGDLSSESTVSRIRTEHFPLTLESARPSHTSQYLCASSAGANVLTFGAGSRLTVL.

The chain joins TRBV7-9 to TRBJ2-7, with D possibly called TRBD1 or TRBD2 (6 bases each). The CDR3 consists of 16 residues. Germline CDR1 is SEHNR and CDR2 is FQNEAQ (reference sequence). Trimming removed 3 bases from V and 6 bases from J, with 21 bases in between. In DNA, the CDR3 is TGTGCCAGCAGCTTCTCGGTCGGGGGCCTCACCCCCGAGCAGTACTTC. Translating it yields CASSFSVGGLTPEQYF.

The chain is built from TRBV5-1 and TRBJ2-1; perhaps D is TRBD1 or TRBD2 (5 bases each). The CDR3 extends over 14 amino acids. Trimming cost V 1 base and J 2 bases, with 7 bases left between them. Germline loops: CDR1 SGHRS, CDR2 YFSETQ. CDR3 region: CASSLPGPYNEQFF. Written as DNA, the CDR3 is TGCGCCAGCAGCTTGCCGGGGCCCTACAATGAGCAGTTCTTC.

The gene calls are TRBV19 and TRBJ2-1; 9 bases are shared with TRBD1. Germline V CDR1 and CDR2: LNHDA, SQIVND (reference sequence). The V gene end was trimmed by 4 bases and the J gene end by 4 bases; junction bases not matched to a gene: 8. The length of the CDR3 is 16 residues. The DNA of the CDR3 is TGTGCCAGTAGTAAAACACAGGGGGCGGTTTACAATGAGCAGTTCTTC. This codes for CASSKTQGAVYNEQFF.

This chain joins TRBV24-1 and TRBJ2-5; D assignment may be TRBD1 or TRBD2 (6 bases each). The CDR3 spans 13 residues. From germline, CDR1 is KGHDR and CDR2 SFDVKD. The V gene lost 7 bases and the J gene lost 3 bases, with 11 bases spanning the gap. CDR3 region: CATRGGREETQYF. The CDR3 nucleotides read TGTGCCACCAGGGGGGGCAGGGAAGAGACCCAGTACTTC.

The chain links TRBV21-1 to TRBJ1-6; TRBD1 reflects the table's D call only, with no check against the DNA. TRBV21-1 is deemed a pseudogene. The CDR3 runs 17 residues. CDR3 amino acids: CASSKAPEGVFYSPLHF. CDR3 DNA: TGTGCCAGCAGCAAAGCTCCAGAAGGGGTTTTTTATTCACCCCTCCACTTT.

This clone was seen a few times. The V and J genes are TRBV18 and TRBJ1-6, with 9 bases matching TRBD1. The V segment lost 0 bases and the J segment 7 bases; nucleotides outside the gene matches: 7. Germline V CDR1 and CDR2: KGHSH, LQKENI. The CDR3 runs to 17 residues. The CDR3 loop is CASSPPNRGLGNSPLHF. In DNA form, the CDR3 reads TGTGCCAGCTCACCACCGAACAGGGGGCTGGGAAATTCACCCCTCCACTTT.

The gene calls are TRBV12-3 or TRBV12-4 and TRBJ1-1; TRBD1 might be the D (5 bases). The V end was cut by 3 bases, the J end by 5 bases, with 10 bases between. The CDR3 runs 13 residues. CDR3 amino acids: CASSLGGITEAFF. In DNA, the CDR3 is TGTGCCAGCAGTTTGGGGGGTATTACTGAAGCTTTCTTT.

The J gene is TRBJ1-6, the V gene TRBV5-6; 8 bases line up with TRBD1. The CDR3 runs 18 residues. CDR1 and CDR2 from the germline V gene are SGHDT and YYEEEE. V dropped 0 bases and J dropped 10; count of bases not matched to a gene: 15. The CDR3 loop is CASSLVLDRAQGKSPLHF. The CDR3 DNA reads TGTGCCAGCAGCTTGGTGTTGGACAGGGCCCAAGGGAAATCACCCCTCCACTTT.

The rearrangement links TRBV30 to TRBJ1-2; D not resolved. The CDR3 loop spans 12 amino acids. The germline V gene encodes CDR1 GTSNPN and CDR2 SVGIG (reference sequence). The V end was cut by 2 bases, the J end by 7 bases, with 11 bases between. The DNA of the CDR3 is TGTGCCTGGAGTTTCTACCGCAGTGGCTACACCTTC. This encodes CAWSFYRSGYTF.

The chain couples TRBV5-1 to TRBJ1-2; D is unclear. Germline V gene sequence: CDR1 SGHRS, CDR2 YFSETQ. The CDR3 totals 14 residues. Trimming pared 3 bases from V and 2 bases from J, leaving 11 bases between. The CDR3 loop is CASSSEGDNYGYTF. The DNA of the CDR3 is TGCGCCAGCAGCTCGGAAGGAGACAACTATGGCTACACCTTC. The full variable domain, rest sourced from reference TRBV5-1 and TRBJ1-2, is KAGVTQTPRYLIKTRGQQVTLSCSPISGHRSVSWYQQTPGQGLQFLFEYFSETQRNKGNFPGRFSGRQFSNSRSEMNVSTLELGDSALYLCASSSEGDNYGYTFGSGTRLTVV.

V and J are TRBV12-3 or TRBV12-4 and TRBJ2-2, with TRBD1 as a possible D gene (5 bases). Trimming shortened V by 10 bases and J by 7 bases, and 16 bases separated the two germline ends. CDR3 length: 13 amino acids. Here the CDR3 reads CATMGSGHGELFF. Here the CDR3 DNA reads TGTGCCACCATGGGGTCAGGGCACGGGGAGCTGTTTTTT.

The chain carries TRBV7-6 and TRBJ2-7, with unresolved D. The CDR3 has 16 amino acids. V lost 1 base and J 2 bases, leaving 15 bases between the germline ends. Germline CDR1 SGHVS, CDR2 FNYEAQ. Written as DNA, the CDR3 is TGTGCCAGCAGCTTAGATACCGGGCGCCCTACCTACGAGCAGTACTTC. Amino acid sequence: CASSLDTGRPTYEQYF.

The V call is TRBV2, the J call TRBJ2-3; D perhaps matches TRBD2 (7 bases). The CDR3 length is 15 residues. CDR1 and CDR2 (germline): SNHLY, FYNNEI. V dropped 7 bases and J dropped 6 bases, with 20 bases sitting between them. CDR3 loop: CASNPQGGGHDTQYF. DNA of the CDR3: TGTGCCAGCAACCCGCAGGGCGGGGGCCATGATACGCAGTATTTT.